These T cell receptor beta chains were read from a single sample in a study of response to subunit inactivated influenza vaccine. TCRdb ran MiXCR on the RT-PCR reads and lists one entry per CDR3 protein. The sample lists approximately 500,000 distinct CDR3 sequences; approximately 20% were seen once. These data are also associated with another study on T cells expressing NK-cell markers.

The sample was CD4+ T cells sorted from PBMCs, taken less than 13 days after vaccination. The receptor source for this set is a man aged 50-59 years who received an inactivated influenza vaccine. The CDR3 runs from the conserved cysteine through the conserved F or W. The D gene is left open where the match is weak. Rows give clone size only sometimes, using once, few, many, or a class for an expanded clone.

j_call | d_call | v_call | clone_size | cdr3_nt | cdr3_aa
TRBJ1-5 | NA | TRBV2 | NA | TGTGCCAGCAGTGATCCACCGGGGAGGGATCAGCCCCAGCATTTT | CASSDPPGRDQPQHF
TRBJ2-1 | NA | TRBV20-1 | few | TGCAGCCAAGCGGGTGGATACAATGAGCAGTTCTTC | CSQAGGYNEQFF
TRBJ2-3 | TRBD2 | TRBV4-3 | few | TGCGCCAGCAGCCAAATAGCGGGGGGGCGGGATACGCAGTATTTT | CASSQIAGGRDTQYF
TRBJ2-7 | NA | TRBV20-1 | few | TGCAGTGCTAGCGGGGTGTCCTACGAGCAGTACTTC | CSASGVSYEQYF
TRBJ2-7 | NA | TRBV5-6 | few | TGTGCCAGCAGCGCGGACACGTCCTACGAGCAGTACTTC | CASSADTSYEQYF
TRBJ1-2 | TRBD1 | TRBV28 | NA | TGTGCCAGCAGTTCAAACGGACAGGGCCTTGACTATGGCTACACCTTC | CASSSNGQGLDYGYTF
TRBJ2-2 | TRBD1 | TRBV7-2 | few | TGTGCCAGCAGCTTAGCAACAGGGGGCTTCGGGGAGCTGTTTTTT | CASSLATGGFGELFF
TRBJ1-3 | NA | TRBV15 | NA | TGTGCCACTTCTCAAGGCCGCTCTGGAAACACCATATATTTT | CATSQGRSGNTIYF
TRBJ2-7 | TRBD2 | TRBV10-3 | few | TGTGCCATCAGTGGAGGTCGGACTAGCTGGTCCTACGAGCAGTACTTC | CAISGGRTSWSYEQYF
TRBJ1-3 | NA | TRBV12-3/TRBV12-4 | NA | TGTGCCAGCAGTCCCGACTTGGGCACCATATATTTT | CASSPDLGTIYF
TRBJ1-2 | NA | TRBV6-5 | few | TGTGCCAGCAGTTACTCCGCAACAGGGTTATTTGGCTACACCTTC | CASSYSATGLFGYTF
TRBJ2-7 | TRBD1 | TRBV7-8 | few | TGTGCCAGCAGCTTAGTCAGGGGGCCCAACGAGCAGTACTTC | CASSLVRGPNEQYF
TRBJ2-7 | NA | TRBV12-3/TRBV12-4 | NA | TGTGCCAGCAGCCCGAGTAGGGTGCAGTACTTC | CASSPSRVQYF
TRBJ2-1 | NA | TRBV12-3/TRBV12-4 | few | TGTGCCAGCAGGGCCTCGGGAGAGCAGTTCTTC | CASRASGEQFF
TRBJ2-6 | NA | TRBV12-3/TRBV12-4 | few | TGTGCCAGCACCCCTGAGGCTCACTCTGGGGCCAACGTCCTGACTTTC | CASTPEAHSGANVLTF
TRBJ2-7 | NA | TRBV6-2/TRBV6-3 | NA | TGTGCCAGCAAATCGACGGTCCAAGAGCAGTACTTC | CASKSTVQEQYF
TRBJ2-1 | NA | TRBV7-2 | NA | TGTGCCAGCAGCCCAAGAACAGGGAGCCACCAGAATGAGCAGTTCTTC | CASSPRTGSHQNEQFF
TRBJ2-7 | NA | TRBV6-5 | NA | TGTGCCAGCAGTTACTCCGTAGTCTATAACGAGCAGTACTTC | CASSYSVVYNEQYF
TRBJ2-5 | TRBD2 | TRBV24-1 | few | TGTGCCACCAGTGATCCCCTTAGCGGGAGAAGGGAGACCCAGTACTTC | CATSDPLSGRRETQYF
TRBJ2-1 | TRBD1 | TRBV7-8 | NA | TGTGCCAGCAGCCCAGACAGGGTCCAGGGTTCCTACAATGAGCAGTTCTTC | CASSPDRVQGSYNEQFF
TRBJ1-1 | NA | TRBV10-3 | NA | TGTGCCATCAGCGGACAGCAGAACACTGAAGCTTTCTTT | CAISGQQNTEAFF
TRBJ2-2 | NA | TRBV15 | few | TGTGCCACCAGCAGAGAGTTGGGGGAGCTGTTTTTT | CATSRELGELFF
TRBJ2-3 | NA | TRBV18 | few | TGTGCCAGCTCGGGCGGTTTAAAGGCGAGCACAGATACGCAGTATTTT | CASSGGLKASTDTQYF
TRBJ2-4 | NA | TRBV20-1 | NA | TGCAGTGTTCCACTCCCACTTATAGCCAAAAACATTCAGTACTTC | CSVPLPLIAKNIQYF
TRBJ1-1 | NA | TRBV10-3 | NA | TGTGCCATCAGTGCCGGACCTGGGGAGAGTGAAGCTTTCTTT | CAISAGPGESEAFF
TRBJ2-3 | NA | TRBV12-3/TRBV12-4 | few | TGTGCCAGCATGTTGGGATTGGCTAGGAACACAGATACGCAGTATTTT | CASMLGLARNTDTQYF
TRBJ2-2 | TRBD1 | TRBV19 | NA | TGTGCCAGTAGTGAGGACAGGGGGCGAGGGGAGCTGTTTTTT | CASSEDRGRGELFF
TRBJ2-1 | NA | TRBV6-2/TRBV6-3 | NA | TGTGCCAGCAGTATACTAGGGAATAACAATGAGCAGTTCTTC | CASSILGNNNEQFF
TRBJ2-5 | TRBD2 | TRBV28 | NA | TGTGCCAGCAGTTTACATAAGACTAGCGGTGAGACCCAGTACTTC | CASSLHKTSGETQYF
TRBJ2-3 | NA | TRBV7-2 | NA | TGTGCCAGCAGCTTAGGTCCTAGTCTGAATACGCAGTATTTT | CASSLGPSLNTQYF
TRBJ2-5 | TRBD2 | TRBV10-2 | NA | TGCGCCAGCAGTACTCCCCTGGGACTAGCGGGGGGGAGTAGAGAGACCCAGTACTTC | CASSTPLGLAGGSRETQYF
TRBJ2-5 | NA | TRBV3-1 | NA | TGTGCCAGCAGCCAAATCGGGGCCAAAGGGACCCAGTACTTC | CASSQIGAKGTQYF
TRBJ2-1 | TRBD2 | TRBV11-1 | few | TGTGCCAGCAGCAAACTAAAGGCTAGCGGGTTGGTGTCCTACAATGAGCAGTTCTTC | CASSKLKASGLVSYNEQFF
TRBJ1-1 | NA | TRBV7-2 | few | TGTGCCAGCAGCTTAGACCCAAGGAACACTGAAGCTTTCTTT | CASSLDPRNTEAFF
TRBJ2-3 | TRBD1 | TRBV6-2/TRBV6-3 | NA | TGTGCCAGCAGGACGGACAGGGAGCACTGGGGTACGCAGTATTTT | CASRTDREHWGTQYF
TRBJ2-3 | TRBD2 | TRBV20-1 | NA | TGCAGTGCCCCTACGGGGGGTTATAGCACAGATACGCAGTATTTT | CSAPTGGYSTDTQYF
TRBJ1-4 | TRBD1 | TRBV30 | NA | TGTGCCTGGAGCGACAGGGTAGGGGAAAAACTGTTTTTT | CAWSDRVGEKLFF
TRBJ1-5 | TRBD1 | TRBV20-1 | many | TGCAGTGCTAGCCCCGTGACAGGGAATCAGCCCCAGCATTTT | CSASPVTGNQPQHF
TRBJ2-5 | NA | TRBV5-1 | NA | TGCGCCAGCAGCAGGTCGGGGCAGCACGAAGAGACCCAGTACTTC | CASSRSGQHEETQYF
TRBJ1-5 | NA | TRBV5-1 | many | TGCGCCAGCAGCCCTTCCGGGGTCCTCAATCAGCCCCAGCATTTT | CASSPSGVLNQPQHF